These 12 T cell receptor beta chains were sequenced from one sample in a study of blood T cells in healthy people across ages (dated by TCRdb to 2013 to 2016). Receptor libraries were prepared by 5' RACE. The sequencer was an Illumina HiSeq 2500. A second PCR of about 6 to 12 cycles was performed with a sample-barcoded 5' primer and a J-beta primer mix. TCRdb reran the public reads through fastp at Q25 and MiXCR, keeping productive beta chains. Rows with a matching CDR3 protein are joined into one entry that keeps the most common DNA and genes. This sample gives hundreds of thousands of distinct CDR3 sequences in total; less than 35% of them show up just once. Approximately 14% of the sample comes from the top ten. Input material: blood. Every receptor here comes from a woman of 80 years or more in good health.

The table lists this clonotype with many counts. The chain carries TRBV7-2 and TRBJ2-3; maybe TRBD1 (6 bases). Germline V lookup: CDR1 SGHTA, CDR2 FQGNSA. CDR3 length: 13 residues. The ends were cut back, 8 bases at V and 0 bases at J, with 9 bases in the middle. The DNA of the CDR3 is TGTGCCAGCTCGGACAGAAGCACAGATACGCAGTATTTT. As protein: CASSDRSTDTQYF.

Concerning this clonotype: A single base separates this from a much larger clone, so it may be a read error. The genes are TRBV5-1 and TRBJ1-1; TRBD1 aligns across 7 bases. There are 15 residues in the CDR3. Germline CDR1 is SGHRS and CDR2 is YFSETQ. CDR3 in amino acids: CASSLAGGKSTETFF. CDR3 bases: TGCGCCAGCAGCTTGGCAGGGGGAAAGAGCACTGAAACTTTCTTT.

Ten or more counts support this clonotype. The J gene is TRBJ2-7, the V gene TRBV12-3 or TRBV12-4; tentative D call: TRBD1 (6 bases). The CDR3 extends over 15 amino acids. V was shortened by 5 bases and J by 6 bases, with 20 bases between the two germline ends. CDR3 amino acids: CASSPRGHILREQYF. The DNA of the CDR3 is TGTGCCAGCAGTCCCAGGGGACACATCCTGCGCGAGCAGTACTTC.

This clonotype was observed a handful of times. The chain carries TRBV20-1 and TRBJ1-1, with TRBD1 as a possible D gene (6 bases). V lost 1 base and J lost 1, with 16 bases in between. The CDR3 contains 16 residues. The germline V gene encodes CDR1 DFQATT and CDR2 SNEGSKA (reference sequence). CDR3 DNA: TGCAGTGCTAGAGTCCGGTCGGGACACACGAACACTGAAGCTTTCTTT. The encoded protein is CSARVRSGHTNTEAFF.

To note about this clonotype: A much larger clone is a single base away; this may be a read error. This chain uses TRBV6-4 with TRBJ2-3, with D unclear. CDR3 length: 15 amino acids. Per germline, CDR1 MRHNA and CDR2 SNTAGT. CDR3 in amino acids: CAGSDSVSPTDTQYF. The CDR3 nucleotides are TGTGCCGGCAGTGACTCTGTTTCCCCCACAGATACGCAGTATTTT.

The chain employs TRBV5-1 and TRBJ1-1; D not certain. Trimming pared 0 bases from V and 2 bases from J, leaving 14 bases between. CDR1 and CDR2 from the germline V gene are SGHRS and YFSETQ. The CDR3 loop spans 16 amino acids. CDR3 nucleotide sequence: TGCGCCAGCAGCTTGGGGGGTAGCAGATACAACACTGAAGCTTTCTTT. Translated, it gives CASSLGGSRYNTEAFF.

This clonotype has more than one count but fewer than ten. CDR3 nucleotide sequence: TGCGCCAGCAGCCTACAGGTCCAAACTAACTATGGCTACACCTTC. It translates to CASSLQVQTNYGYTF. The chain links TRBV4-1 to TRBJ1-2; maybe TRBD1 (5 bases). V lost 4 bases, J lost 0 bases, and 12 bases lay in between. CDR1 MGHRA and CDR2 YSYEKL come from the germline V gene. The CDR3 is 15 residues long.

Turning to this clonotype: A much larger clone lies a single base off, so this may be a read error. The rearrangement uses TRBV7-8 and TRBJ2-7; TRBD2 agrees at 8 bases. From germline, CDR1 is SGHVS and CDR2 FQNEAQ. V shed 1 base, J shed 7 bases, and the junction held 15 bases outside the gene matches. The CDR3 is 17 residues long. DNA of the CDR3: TGTGCCAGCAGCTTAGGGGGCGGGGGGATCTCCTACAATGAGCAGTACTTC. Amino acids: CASSLGGGGISYNEQYF.

This clonotype was seen ten or more times. This chain links TRBV6-5 with TRBJ2-5, with D possibly matching TRBD2 (6 bases). The V and J ends lost 0 bases and 2 bases respectively, with 10 bases between them. Germline lookup yields CDR1 MNHEY and CDR2 SVGAGI. The CDR3 is 15 residues long. The CDR3 DNA reads as TGTGCCAGCAGTTACTCACTGGGGGGACAAGAGACCCAGTACTTC. It encodes CASSYSLGGQETQYF.

There are many counts of this clonotype. The rearrangement uses TRBV24-1 and TRBJ1-5; D unclear. Germline V gene lookup returns CDR1 KGHDR and CDR2 SFDVKD. The CDR3 covers 16 residues. The ends were cut back, 5 bases at V and 1 base at J, with 14 bases in the middle. The CDR3 DNA reads as TGTGCCACCAGTGCACCGGGAACGGGGAGCAATCAGCCCCAGCATTTT. Amino acids: CATSAPGTGSNQPQHF.

This clonotype was observed a handful of times. The chain couples TRBV27 to TRBJ1-1, with TRBD1 matching over 8 bases. This CDR3 comprises 15 residues. Germline V gene sequence: CDR1 MNHEY, CDR2 SMNVEV (reference sequence). Trimming cost V 6 bases and J 7 bases; bases outside gene matches: 13. The chain's CDR3 is CASSRTGTREIEAFF. CDR3 DNA: TGTGCCAGCAGCCGGACAGGGACTCGGGAAATTGAAGCTTTCTTT.

V usage is TRBV5-1 and J usage is TRBJ1-1; D possibly corresponds to TRBD1 (5 bases). The CDR3 contains 16 residues. Germline V gives CDR1 SGHRS, CDR2 YFSETQ. The V end was cut by 0 bases, the J end by 5 bases, with 17 bases between. As DNA, the CDR3 is TGCGCCAGCAGCTTGGCCGGAGGAGGCGGGGGGACTGAAGCTTTCTTT. Translating gives CASSLAGGGGGTEAFF.